This entry lists 22 T cell receptor beta chains sequenced from one sample in a study of blood T cell repertoires in COVID-19. Libraries were prepared by immunoSEQ multiplex PCR; TCRdb keeps only in-frame clonotypes and omits some of them. The table shows tens of thousands of clones, with 75% to 85% occurring only once. Sequenced input: peripheral blood. These receptors were taken from a human donor in a cohort sampled during active COVID-19.

The J gene is TRBJ2-6, the V gene TRBV6-2 or TRBV6-3; 11 bases are a match to TRBD2. The CDR3 is 17 residues long. CDR1 and CDR2 (germline): MNHEY, SVGEGT. After removal of 2 bases from V and 2 bases from J, the junction contained 2 bases not matched to a gene. The CDR3 DNA sequence: TGTGCCAGCAGTTACGGTAGCGGGGGGGCTGGGGCCAACGTCCTGACTTTC. It encodes CASSYGSGGAGANVLTF.

This chain links TRBV14 with TRBJ2-1, with TRBD2 identical over 7 bases. This CDR3 comprises 14 residues. The trim removed 4 bases at V and 4 bases at J, leaving 4 bases unmatched. Germline CDR1 is SGHDN and CDR2 is FVKESK. The CDR3 is CASSLAGGYNEQFF. The CDR3 coding sequence is TGTGCCAGCAGCCTAGCGGGCGGTTACAATGAGCAGTTCTTC.

The chain employs TRBV12-3 or TRBV12-4 and TRBJ1-1, with TRBD1 as a possible D gene (5 bases). V was cut by 9 bases and J by 0 bases, with 11 bases left in between. This CDR3 has 13 amino acids. The CDR3 sequence: CASAGSMNTEAFF. As DNA, the CDR3 is TGTGCCAGTGCAGGGTCCATGAACACTGAAGCTTTCTTT.

The chain is built from TRBV9 and TRBJ2-5, with a tentative D call TRBD2 (7 bases). The CDR3 length is 14 residues. The germline V and J ends were trimmed by 1 base and 5 bases, with 12 bases remaining between them. In germline, CDR1 is SGDLS, CDR2 YYNGEE. Here the CDR3 DNA reads TGTGCCAGCAGCGTATCGGGGGGCCGGGAGACCCAGTACTTC. Its protein is CASSVSGGRETQYF.

The V and J genes are TRBV5-1 and TRBJ1-1; TRBD1 matches 8 bases. V lost 5 bases and J lost 4; bases outside the gene matches: 7. This CDR3 has 14 amino acids. Germline-derived CDR1 and CDR2 are SGHRS and YFSETQ. The CDR3 loop reads CASSPDRVATEAFF. The CDR3 coding sequence is TGCGCCAGCAGTCCGGACAGGGTGGCCACTGAAGCTTTCTTT.

The chain uses TRBV6-1 and TRBJ2-7; 10 bases are shared with TRBD2. V was clipped by 3 bases and J by 3 bases; unmatched bases: 8. Per the germline V gene, CDR1 is MNHNS and CDR2 is SASEGT. The CDR3 has 16 amino acids. The CDR3 bases are TGTGCCAGCAGTGACAGGGCTAGCGGGAGCGTCTACGAGCAGTACTTC. Translating gives CASSDRASGSVYEQYF.

V is TRBV7-2 and J is TRBJ2-7; D gene unclear. The CDR3 spans 16 residues. Germline V CDR1 and CDR2: SGHTA, FQGNSA. V was pared by 5 bases and J by 2 bases, with 19 bases between. The CDR3 is CASSQQSGSITYEQYF. The DNA of the CDR3 is TGTGCCAGCAGCCAACAATCCGGGTCTATCACCTACGAGCAGTACTTC.

V is TRBV13 and J is TRBJ2-7, with D unclear. Between the trimmed V and J ends, which lost 10 bases and 1 base, there was a span of 14 bases. The germline V gene has CDR1 PRHDT and CDR2 FYEKMQ (reference sequence). The CDR3 contains 13 residues. The CDR3 reads CATSVDGSYEQYF. CDR3 DNA sequence: TGTGCCACTTCAGTCGACGGGTCCTACGAGCAGTACTTC.

The chain carries TRBV28 and TRBJ2-3, with 7 bases identical to TRBD1. CDR1 is MDHEN and CDR2 is SYDVKM in the germline V gene. This CDR3 spans 14 amino acids. V lost 8 bases to trimming and J lost 4 bases; unmatched junction nucleotides: 9. CDR3 DNA sequence: TGTGCCAGCTGCCCACAGGGGTTCGCAGATACGCAGTATTTT. Amino acids: CASCPQGFADTQYF. Together with reference TRBV28 and TRBJ2-3, the CDR3 gives the full variable domain: DVKVTQSSRYLVKRTGEKVFLECVQDMDHENMFWYRQDPGLGLRLIYFSYDVKMKEKGDIPEGYSVSREKKERFSLILESASTNQTSMYLCASCPQGFADTQYFGPGTRLTVL.

The chain combines TRBV7-9 with TRBJ2-7, with a possible D match to TRBD2 (5 bases). This CDR3 comprises 15 residues. V was cut by 0 bases and J by 0 bases, with 9 bases left in between. The V gene's germline CDR1 is SEHNR and CDR2 FQNEAQ (reference sequence). The CDR3 loop is CASSLAGSGSYEQYF. CDR3 DNA: TGTGCCAGCAGCTTAGCAGGCAGCGGCTCCTACGAGCAGTACTTC. Complete variable domain (other parts from reference TRBV7-9 and TRBJ2-7): DTGVSQNPRHKITKRGQNVTFRCDPISEHNRLYWYRQTLGQGPEFLTYFQNEAQLEKSRLLSDRFSAERPKGSFSTLEIQRTEQGDSAMYLCASSLAGSGSYEQYFGPGTRLTVT.

V is TRBV19 and J is TRBJ2-7; 9 nucleotides line up with TRBD1. Germline V gene data show CDR1 as LNHDA and CDR2 as SQIVND (reference sequence). The V segment lost 3 bases and the J segment 5 bases; nucleotides outside the gene matches: 8. The CDR3 totals 15 residues. The CDR3 DNA reads as TGTGCCAGTAGTATCGAGGCGGGACAGGGACACGAGCAGTACTTC. It translates to CASSIEAGQGHEQYF.

This CDR3 reads CASSSLVYTQYF. The CDR3 DNA reads as TGTGCCAGCAGCTCCCTCGTTTATACGCAGTATTTT. The chain uses TRBV6-2 or TRBV6-3 and TRBJ2-3; no clear D. V was pared by 6 bases and J by 7 bases, with 11 bases between. CDR1 MNHEY and CDR2 SVGEGT come from the germline V gene. There are 12 residues in the CDR3.

This clone is a singleton in its sample. The chain links TRBV28 to TRBJ1-5; the match to TRBD1 covers 9 bases. CDR1 is MDHEN and CDR2 is SYDVKM in the germline V gene. Unmatched junction bases numbered 1, after V lost 6 bases and J lost 4 bases. The CDR3 covers 13 residues. CDR3 sequence reads: CASRGTGNQPQHF. The CDR3 DNA reads as TGTGCCAGCAGAGGGACAGGGAATCAGCCCCAGCATTTT.

V gene TRBV11-2 combines with J gene TRBJ2-3; TRBD2 agrees at 7 bases. The CDR3 spans 15 residues. V lost 5 bases and J lost 0; bases outside the gene matches: 5. The germline CDR1 and CDR2 sequences are SGHAT and FQNNGV. The CDR3, as DNA: TGTGCCAGCAGCCCCCATAGCGGGAGCACAGATACGCAGTATTTT. Translation: CASSPHSGSTDTQYF.

The V gene is TRBV6-4, the J gene TRBJ1-1; 7 nucleotides agree with TRBD1. This CDR3 has 14 residues. CDR1 is MRHNA and CDR2 is SNTAGT in the germline V gene. The J segment lost 1 base and the V segment lost 4 bases, leaving 3 bases of the junction unmatched. The CDR3 loop is CASSAQGTNTEAFF. CDR3 coding DNA: TGTGCCAGCAGTGCACAGGGGACGAACACTGAAGCTTTCTTT.

The V gene is TRBV24-1, the J gene TRBJ2-2; 10 bases agree with TRBD2. V was clipped by 7 bases and J by 8 bases; unmatched bases: 3. This CDR3 region has 13 residues. Germline V gives CDR1 KGHDR, CDR2 SFDVKD. CDR3 in amino acids: CATSGTSDGELFF. The CDR3, as DNA: TGTGCCACCAGCGGGACTAGCGATGGGGAGCTGTTTTTT.

The chain uses TRBV18 and TRBJ1-5; D is ambiguous. There are 17 residues in the CDR3. The germline V and J ends were trimmed by 2 bases and 0 bases, with 14 bases remaining between them. Germline V gene sequence: CDR1 KGHSH, CDR2 LQKENI. The CDR3, as DNA: TGTGCCAGCTCACCAGGAGTTGTCCAGTATAGCAATCAGCCCCAGCATTTT. Translating gives CASSPGVVQYSNQPQHF.

This clone occurred a few times. This rearrangement joins TRBV11-2 to TRBJ1-6; tentative D call: TRBD1 (5 bases). CDR1 and CDR2 from the germline V gene are SGHAT and FQNNGV. This CDR3 has 15 residues. The V end was cut by 3 bases, the J end by 10 bases, with 16 bases between. The chain's CDR3 is CASSFGGRVWSPLHF. In DNA form, the CDR3 reads TGTGCCAGCAGCTTCGGTGGCAGGGTCTGGTCACCCCTCCACTTT. The whole variable domain, remainder taken from reference TRBV11-2 and TRBJ1-6, is EAGVAQSPRYKIIEKRQSVAFWCNPISGHATLYWYQQILGQGPKLLIQFQNNGVVDDSQLPKDRFSAERLKGVDSTLKIQPAKLEDSAVYLCASSFGGRVWSPLHFGNGTRLTVT.

The rearrangement uses TRBV10-3 and TRBJ1-4; no clear D. V was pared by 8 bases and J by 8 bases, with 9 bases between. Germline assignment: CDR1 ENHRY and CDR2 SYGVKD. The CDR3 runs 11 residues. The CDR3 sequence is CAIRGNEKLFF. The CDR3 nucleotides read TGTGCCATCCGGGGAAACGAAAAACTGTTTTTT.

Turning to this clone: This same CDR3 is encoded by further DNA sequences in the sample. The CDR3 DNA reads TGTGCCAGCAGCTTGGGACTAGCGGAGTACAATGAGCAGTTCTTC. Residues: CASSLGLAEYNEQFF. The chain combines TRBV11-2 with TRBJ2-1, with 11 bases fitting TRBD2. Losses at the gene ends were 3 bases for V and 4 bases for J; bases not matched to a gene: 2. This CDR3 region has 15 residues. Germline V gene data show CDR1 as SGHAT and CDR2 as FQNNGV.

This chain joins TRBV24-1 and TRBJ2-1; 8 bases agree with TRBD2. In germline, CDR1 is KGHDR, CDR2 SFDVKD. V was pared by 3 bases and J by 4 bases, with 4 bases of the junction left unmatched. This CDR3 contains 15 residues. CDR3 protein: CATSDSGSPYNEQFF. The CDR3 DNA reads TGTGCCACCAGTGATAGCGGGAGCCCATACAATGAGCAGTTCTTC.

The V gene is TRBV5-4, the J gene TRBJ2-7; tentative D call: TRBD1 (5 bases). Per germline, CDR1 SGHNT and CDR2 YYREEE (reference sequence). CDR3 length equals 13 residues. The V end lost 1 base, the J end lost 1 base, and 6 bases lay between the germline ends. CDR3 loop: CASSLQGSYEQYF. The CDR3 DNA reads TGTGCCAGCAGCTTGCAGGGATCCTACGAGCAGTACTTC.